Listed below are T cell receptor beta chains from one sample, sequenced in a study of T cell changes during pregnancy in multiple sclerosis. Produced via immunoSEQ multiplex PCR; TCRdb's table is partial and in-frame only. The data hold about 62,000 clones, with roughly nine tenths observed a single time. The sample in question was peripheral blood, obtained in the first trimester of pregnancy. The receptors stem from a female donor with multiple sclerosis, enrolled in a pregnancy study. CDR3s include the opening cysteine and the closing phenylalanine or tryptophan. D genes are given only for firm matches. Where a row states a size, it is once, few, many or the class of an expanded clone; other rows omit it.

CDR3aa: CSAREGRDTQYF
CDR3nt: TGCAGCGCCAGGGAGGGGCGCGATACGCAGTATTTT
v_gene: TRBV29-1
j_gene: TRBJ2-3
abundance: -
len: 12
d_gene: TRBD2

CDR3aa: CASSQGSRTGSTEAFF
CDR3nt: TGCGCCAGCAGCCAAGGGTCGAGGACAGGGTCAACTGAAGCTTTCTTT
v_gene: TRBV4-1
j_gene: TRBJ1-1
abundance: -
len: 16
d_gene: TRBD1

CDR3aa: CASSVDMAGDEKLFF
CDR3nt: TGTGCCAGCAGCGTAGATATGGCAGGGGATGAAAAACTGTTTTTT
v_gene: TRBV9
j_gene: TRBJ1-4
abundance: -
len: 15
d_gene: -

CDR3aa: CASSSQGETQYF
CDR3nt: TGTGCCAGCAGCTCGCAGGGGGAGACCCAGTACTTC
v_gene: TRBV11-1
j_gene: TRBJ2-5
abundance: -
len: 12
d_gene: -

CDR3aa: CASGLAGGNEQFF
CDR3nt: TGCGCCAGCGGACTAGCGGGAGGCAATGAGCAGTTCTTC
v_gene: TRBV10-1
j_gene: TRBJ2-1
abundance: -
len: 13
d_gene: TRBD2

CDR3aa: CASSLSQEQFF
CDR3nt: TGTGCCAGCAGCTTATCGCAGGAGCAGTTCTTC
v_gene: TRBV11-3
j_gene: TRBJ2-1
abundance: -
len: 11
d_gene: -

CDR3aa: CSARGYGEAFF
CDR3nt: TGCAGTGCTAGGGGCTATGGTGAAGCTTTCTTT
v_gene: TRBV20-1
j_gene: TRBJ1-1
abundance: -
len: 11
d_gene: -

CDR3aa: CASSRAVTGELFF
CDR3nt: TGTGCCAGCAGTCGTGCGGTCACCGGGGAGCTGTTTTTT
v_gene: TRBV28
j_gene: TRBJ2-2
abundance: -
len: 13
d_gene: -

CDR3aa: CASSHSGRTMNQPQHF
CDR3nt: TGTGCCAGCAGCCATTCCGGGCGGACTATGAATCAGCCCCAGCATTTT
v_gene: TRBV16
j_gene: TRBJ1-5
abundance: -
len: 16
d_gene: -

CDR3aa: CASRPTGLGYTF
CDR3nt: TGTGCCAGCAGGCCGACAGGGTTGGGCTACACCTTC
v_gene: TRBV2
j_gene: TRBJ1-2
abundance: -
len: 12
d_gene: TRBD1

CDR3aa: CASSQEGRGDYTF
CDR3nt: TGCGCCAGCAGCCAAGAAGGTAGGGGTGACTACACCTTC
v_gene: TRBV4-1
j_gene: TRBJ1-2
abundance: few
len: 13
d_gene: -

CDR3aa: CASSHSGTGVYEQYF
CDR3nt: TGTGCCAGCAGTCACTCCGGGACAGGGGTCTACGAGCAGTACTTC
v_gene: TRBV11-3
j_gene: TRBJ2-7
abundance: -
len: 15
d_gene: TRBD1

CDR3aa: CASTRDRLSGYTF
CDR3nt: TGTGCCAGCACTAGGGACAGGCTAAGCGGCTACACCTTC
v_gene: TRBV2
j_gene: TRBJ1-2
abundance: -
len: 13
d_gene: TRBD1

CDR3aa: CASSLEGAGQPQHF
CDR3nt: TGCGCCAGCAGCTTGGAGGGGGCGGGTCAGCCCCAGCATTTT
v_gene: TRBV5-1
j_gene: TRBJ1-5
abundance: -
len: 14
d_gene: TRBD1

CDR3aa: CASSLRFQGKMEAFF
CDR3nt: TGTGCCAGCAGCTTAAGGTTCCAGGGGAAGATGGAAGCTTTCTTT
v_gene: TRBV7-2
j_gene: TRBJ1-1
abundance: -
len: 15
d_gene: -

CDR3aa: CASSLWTGVEQFF
CDR3nt: TGTGCCAGCAGTTTATGGACAGGGGTTGAGCAGTTCTTC
v_gene: TRBV27
j_gene: TRBJ2-1
abundance: once
len: 13
d_gene: TRBD1

CDR3aa: CASSFNRGLTEAFF
CDR3nt: TGTGCCAGCAGTTTTAACAGGGGGCTTACTGAAGCTTTCTTT
v_gene: TRBV6-5
j_gene: TRBJ1-1
abundance: -
len: 14
d_gene: TRBD1

CDR3aa: CASCSRIQGNTEAFF
CDR3nt: TGTGCCAGCTGCTCCCGTATACAGGGGAACACTGAAGCTTTCTTT
v_gene: TRBV27
j_gene: TRBJ1-1
abundance: -
len: 15
d_gene: -

CDR3aa: CASGTGGYEQYF
CDR3nt: TGTGCCAGTGGGACAGGGGGCTACGAGCAGTACTTC
v_gene: TRBV19
j_gene: TRBJ2-7
abundance: -
len: 12
d_gene: TRBD1

CDR3aa: CASSIVRTGTKTQYF
CDR3nt: TGTGCCAGTAGTATAGTGAGGACAGGGACGAAGACCCAGTACTTC
v_gene: TRBV19
j_gene: TRBJ2-5
abundance: -
len: 15
d_gene: TRBD1

CDR3aa: CASSTTASNYGYTF
CDR3nt: TGTGCCAGCAGTACGACAGCAAGTAACTATGGCTACACCTTC
v_gene: TRBV5-6
j_gene: TRBJ1-2
abundance: -
len: 14
d_gene: -

CDR3aa: CASRARGFGETQYF
CDR3nt: TGTGCCAGCAGGGCGCGAGGTTTCGGAGAGACCCAGTACTTC
v_gene: TRBV6-1
j_gene: TRBJ2-5
abundance: -
len: 14
d_gene: -

CDR3aa: CASSRQGKGYTF
CDR3nt: TGTGCCAGCAGTCGACAGGGGAAAGGCTACACCTTC
v_gene: TRBV6-1
j_gene: TRBJ1-2
abundance: -
len: 12
d_gene: TRBD1

CDR3aa: CASSLEGTDSNQPQHF
CDR3nt: TGTGCCAGCAGTTTAGAGGGGACAGATAGCAATCAGCCCCAGCATTTT
v_gene: TRBV27
j_gene: TRBJ1-5
abundance: -
len: 16
d_gene: TRBD1

CDR3aa: CASSPEPSEPQHF
CDR3nt: TGTGCCAGCAGTCCCGAGCCTTCGGAGCCCCAGCATTTT
v_gene: TRBV21-1
j_gene: TRBJ1-5
abundance: -
len: 13
d_gene: -

CDR3aa: CASSFGGGLANEQFF
CDR3nt: TGTGCCAGCAGCTTCGGCGGGGGGCTGGCCAATGAGCAGTTCTTC
v_gene: TRBV7-2
j_gene: TRBJ2-1
abundance: -
len: 15
d_gene: TRBD2

CDR3aa: CASSSTHRADTQYF
CDR3nt: TGTGCCAGCAGCTCAACGCACAGGGCCGATACGCAGTATTTT
v_gene: TRBV9
j_gene: TRBJ2-3
abundance: -
len: 14
d_gene: -

CDR3aa: CASSLRTGTGNRQPQHF
CDR3nt: TGTGCCAGCTCACTAAGGACCGGGACAGGGAATCGTCAGCCCCAGCATTTT
v_gene: TRBV18
j_gene: TRBJ1-5
abundance: -
len: 17
d_gene: TRBD1

CDR3aa: CASSVEGAQWYPIYF
CDR3nt: TGTGCCAGCAGCGTAGAGGGGGCCCAATGGTACCCCATATATTTT
v_gene: TRBV9
j_gene: TRBJ1-3
abundance: -
len: 15
d_gene: TRBD1

CDR3aa: CASSLRLAGEANNEQFF
CDR3nt: TGTGCCAGCAGTCTCCGACTAGCGGGAGAGGCAAACAATGAGCAGTTCTTC
v_gene: TRBV2
j_gene: TRBJ2-1
abundance: once
len: 17
d_gene: TRBD2

CDR3aa: CASSPSGRYEQYF
CDR3nt: TGTGCCAGCAGTCCTAGCGGCCGCTACGAGCAGTACTTC
v_gene: TRBV6-5
j_gene: TRBJ2-7
abundance: -
len: 13
d_gene: TRBD2

CDR3aa: CASTPSGRLYEQYF
CDR3nt: TGTGCCAGCACCCCTAGCGGGAGGTTGTACGAGCAGTACTTC
v_gene: TRBV27
j_gene: TRBJ2-7
abundance: -
len: 14
d_gene: TRBD2

CDR3aa: CASSQAHVEVRLNTEAFF
CDR3nt: TGCGCCAGCAGCCAAGCACACGTCGAGGTGAGACTAAACACTGAAGCTTTCTTT
v_gene: TRBV4-3
j_gene: TRBJ1-1
abundance: -
len: 18
d_gene: -

CDR3aa: CASSIDPRTSLSTGELFF
CDR3nt: TGTGCCAGTAGTATAGATCCCCGGACTAGCCTCAGCACCGGGGAGCTGTTTTTT
v_gene: TRBV19
j_gene: TRBJ2-2
abundance: -
len: 18
d_gene: TRBD2

CDR3aa: CASSLIGGGHEQYF
CDR3nt: TGTGCCAGCAGCTTAATCGGAGGGGGCCACGAGCAGTACTTC
v_gene: TRBV7-9
j_gene: TRBJ2-7
abundance: -
len: 14
d_gene: -

CDR3aa: CASSPLSEGALYGYTF
CDR3nt: TGTGCCAGCAGCCCACTCTCGGAGGGGGCACTCTATGGCTACACCTTC
v_gene: TRBV7-6
j_gene: TRBJ1-2
abundance: -
len: 16
d_gene: TRBD1

CDR3aa: CASSLGLAAYEQYF
CDR3nt: TGTGCCAGCAGCTTAGGCCTGGCCGCCTACGAGCAGTACTTC
v_gene: TRBV7-2
j_gene: TRBJ2-7
abundance: once
len: 14
d_gene: -

CDR3aa: CASSFGARVVVGELFF
CDR3nt: TGTGCCAGCAGTTTTGGTGCCAGGGTCGTGGTTGGGGAGCTGTTTTTT
v_gene: TRBV27
j_gene: TRBJ2-2
abundance: once
len: 16
d_gene: -

CDR3aa: CASSSGAHGYTF
CDR3nt: TGTGCCAGCAGTTCCGGAGCCCATGGCTACACCTTC
v_gene: TRBV7-2
j_gene: TRBJ1-2
abundance: -
len: 12
d_gene: -

CDR3aa: CASSPQGVGNTIYF
CDR3nt: TGTGCCAGCAGTCCCCAAGGGGTTGGAAACACCATATATTTT
v_gene: TRBV6-5
j_gene: TRBJ1-3
abundance: -
len: 14
d_gene: -

CDR3aa: CASSDSGTSGETQYF
CDR3nt: TGTGCCAGCAGCGATTCCGGGACTAGCGGAGAGACCCAGTACTTC
v_gene: TRBV7-7
j_gene: TRBJ2-5
abundance: -
len: 15
d_gene: TRBD2